Presented here are 30 T cell receptor beta chains from one specimen sequenced in a study of blood T cell repertoires in COVID-19. Some clones are missing from TCRdb's copy, which holds only in-frame ones; the method was immunoSEQ multiplex PCR. The sample includes roughly 97,000 clones, roughly nine tenths of them seen just once. The source material was peripheral blood. These receptors all stem from a human donor in a cohort sampled during active COVID-19.

J is TRBJ2-5 and V is TRBV6-2 or TRBV6-3; 15 bases line up with TRBD2. CDR1 and CDR2 from the germline V gene are MNHEY and SVGEGT. The CDR3 spans 13 residues. Trimming cost V 4 bases and J 13 bases; bases outside gene matches: 4. CDR3 in amino acids: CASSWPGLAGGYF. CDR3 in DNA: TGTGCCAGCAGTTGGCCGGGACTAGCGGGGGGGTACTTC.

The chain combines TRBV9 with TRBJ2-2; TRBD2 agrees at 9 bases. CDR1 SGDLS and CDR2 YYNGEE come from the germline V gene. The CDR3 spans 15 residues. With 0 bases clipped from V and 6 bases from J, the junction kept 3 bases outside the gene matches. The CDR3 DNA is TGTGCCAGCAGCGTAGGGACTAGCGTCGCCGGGGAGCTGTTTTTT. Translating it yields CASSVGTSVAGELFF.

The V gene is TRBV7-9, the J gene TRBJ1-1; D might be TRBD1 (5 bases). There are 12 residues in the CDR3. V lost 4 bases to trimming and J lost 7 bases, with 10 bases between them. In germline, CDR1 is SEHNR, CDR2 FQNEAQ (reference sequence). CDR3 coding DNA: TGTGCCAGCAGCTCTGGGGCCATTGAAGCTTTCTTT. Encoded protein: CASSSGAIEAFF.

This CDR3 is CSVVQLNYGYTF. CDR3 nucleotide sequence: TGCAGCGTTGTACAGCTAAACTATGGCTACACCTTC. The chain is built from TRBV29-1 and TRBJ1-2; D is uncertain. The CDR3 contains 12 residues. Germline CDR1 and CDR2: SQVTM and ANQGSEA. V was pared by 4 bases and J by 2 bases, with 8 bases between.

The gene calls are TRBV5-4 and TRBJ1-6; TRBD1 matches 7 bases. From germline, CDR1 is SGHNT and CDR2 YYREEE (reference sequence). This CDR3 is 14 amino acids long. V lost 2 bases to trimming and J lost 10 bases; unmatched junction nucleotides: 6. CDR3 DNA sequence: TGTGCCAGCAGCTTCACAGGGGTGAGATCACCCCTCCACTTT. Translating it yields CASSFTGVRSPLHF.

DNA of the CDR3: TGTGCCAGTAGTATTGGTGAGGGCTATCCTTCTTCCTACAATGAGCAGTTCTTC. Translated: CASSIGEGYPSSYNEQFF. V usage is TRBV19 and J usage is TRBJ2-1; weak D call: TRBD2 (5 bases). CDR3 size: 18 residues. Per germline, CDR1 LNHDA and CDR2 SQIVND (reference sequence). Trimming removed 3 bases at V and 1 base at J, with 19 bases between.

The genes are TRBV6-2 or TRBV6-3 and TRBJ2-2; no clear D. The CDR3 is 13 residues long. Germline CDR1 reads MNHEY; CDR2 reads SVGEGT. The V and J ends lost 3 bases and 6 bases respectively, with 8 bases between them. CDR3 loop: CASSYFHPGELFF. The CDR3 nucleotides read TGTGCCAGCAGTTATTTTCATCCCGGGGAGCTGTTTTTT.

The chain carries TRBV30 and TRBJ1-5; D call uncertain. V shed 7 bases and J shed 7 bases, with 20 bases lying between them. The length of the CDR3 is 14 residues. Germline V gives CDR1 GTSNPN, CDR2 SVGIG (reference sequence). The CDR3, as DNA: TGTGCCTCGGACTCCGACCAGACGGGGCAGCCCCAGCATTTT. Its protein product is CASDSDQTGQPQHF.

This clone was seen just once. The same CDR3 arises from other DNA sequences in this sample as well. The V gene is TRBV12-3 or TRBV12-4, the J gene TRBJ2-7, with D uncertain. The CDR3 loop spans 13 amino acids. V was pared by 0 bases and J by 3 bases, with 6 bases between. In DNA, the CDR3 is TGTGCCAGCAGTTTAGCTAGTTACTACGAGCAGTACTTC. Protein: CASSLASYYEQYF.

The chain is built from TRBV3-1 (or the pseudogene TRBV3-2) and TRBJ2-1; TRBD2 is a possible D gene (8 bases). The CDR3 is 20 amino acids. V was cut by 0 bases and J by 4 bases, with 25 bases left in between. Germline V gene sequence: CDR1 LGHDT, CDR2 YNNKEL (reference sequence). CDR3 in DNA: TGTGCCAGCAGCCAAGAGAATCCCGGGAGGGGGCTCCACGGATACAATGAGCAGTTCTTC. Translating it yields CASSQENPGRGLHGYNEQFF.

The rearrangement uses TRBV18 and TRBJ2-5; tentatively, D is TRBD1 (6 bases). The germline V and J ends were trimmed by 6 bases and 3 bases, with 17 bases remaining between them. The V gene's germline CDR1 is KGHSH and CDR2 LQKENI. This CDR3 spans 15 amino acids. Here the CDR3 reads CASSISGTPKETQYF. CDR3 nucleotides: TGTGCCAGCTCCATCTCCGGGACACCTAAAGAGACCCAGTACTTC.

The chain carries TRBV3-1 (or the pseudogene TRBV3-2) and TRBJ1-2; D is unclear. The V gene lost 6 bases and the J gene lost 1 base, with 21 bases spanning the gap. In germline, CDR1 is LGHDT, CDR2 YNNKEL (reference sequence). The CDR3 sequence is 17 residues long. The CDR3 spells CASSTTLRGNSNYGYTF. The CDR3 coding sequence is TGTGCCAGCAGTACTACCCTTCGGGGAAATAGTAACTATGGCTACACCTTC.

V and J are TRBV7-8 and TRBJ2-1, with D maybe TRBD2 (5 bases). V shed 0 bases and J shed 4 bases, with 13 bases lying between them. The CDR3 has 16 amino acids. Germline-derived CDR1 and CDR2 are SGHVS and FQNEAQ. The CDR3, as DNA: TGTGCCAGCAGCTTAGCGGCGGGTTCCTTTTACAATGAGCAGTTCTTC. Translation: CASSLAAGSFYNEQFF. The full variable domain, in which reference TRBV7-8 and TRBJ2-1 provide the parts outside the CDR3, is GAGVSQSPRYKVAKRGQDVALRCDPISGHVSLFWYQQALGQGPEFLTYFQNEAQLDKSGLPSDRFFAERPEGSVSTLKIQRTQQEDSAVYLCASSLAAGSFYNEQFFGPGTRLTVL.

This clone showed up just once. CDR3 bases: TGTGCCAGCAGCCCTACCTCCTCAACGCAAGAGACCCAGTACTTC. Its translation: CASSPTSSTQETQYF. The V gene is TRBV7-9, the J gene TRBJ2-5; D is unresolved. This CDR3 contains 15 residues. Germline CDR1 is SEHNR and CDR2 is FQNEAQ (reference sequence). V lost 5 bases, J lost 2 bases, and 15 bases lay in between.

The chain has TRBV10-1 and TRBJ1-1, with a possible D match to TRBD1 (5 bases). CDR1 and CDR2 from the germline V gene are WNHNN and SYGVQD (reference sequence). The CDR3 contains 12 residues. V was clipped by 3 bases and J by 4 bases, with 6 bases between them. CDR3 in DNA: TGCGCCAGCAGTGATGACAGCACTGAAGCTTTCTTT. This sequence encodes CASSDDSTEAFF.

This chain links TRBV29-1 with TRBJ2-7, with TRBD2 matching 7 bases. Germline V lookup: CDR1 SQVTM, CDR2 ANQGSEA. The CDR3 runs 13 residues. V lost 4 bases and J lost 5; bases outside the gene matches: 8. The CDR3 region is CSVGGGPADEQYF. CDR3 DNA: TGCAGCGTTGGGGGGGGACCCGCCGACGAGCAGTACTTC.

The chain employs TRBV27 and TRBJ1-2; 8 bases map to TRBD1. V trimming: 4 bases; J trimming: 5 bases; junction bases outside the gene matches: 30. Germline CDR1 and CDR2: MNHEY and SMNVEV (reference sequence). The CDR3 totals 22 residues. CDR3 protein: CASSYSGTGLIYPKTPGYGYTF. The CDR3 coding sequence is TGTGCCAGCAGTTACTCAGGGACAGGACTAATATACCCTAAAACCCCAGGGTATGGCTACACCTTC.

V usage is TRBV5-4 and J usage is TRBJ2-1; perhaps TRBD1 as D (6 bases). Trimming took off 4 bases at V and 2 bases at J, with 22 bases between the two ends. There are 18 residues in the CDR3. Looked up from germline, CDR1 is SGHNT and CDR2 is YYREEE (reference sequence). The CDR3 region is CASSPSITGLGPYNEQFF. The CDR3 DNA reads as TGTGCCAGCAGCCCTTCTATTACAGGGCTGGGTCCCTACAATGAGCAGTTCTTC.

The chain uses TRBV9 and TRBJ1-5; D gene ambiguous. Trimming left V 3 bases short and J 2 bases short, with 9 bases between. CDR1 SGDLS and CDR2 YYNGEE come from the germline V gene. This CDR3 has 14 amino acids. In nucleotides, the CDR3 is TGTGCCAGCAGCGCCGACGGGGGCAATCAGCCCCAGCATTTT. Translating it yields CASSADGGNQPQHF.

The chain carries TRBV6-5 and TRBJ1-2; D not certain. The germline V and J ends were trimmed by 6 bases and 8 bases, with 16 bases remaining between them. The CDR3 runs to 13 residues. Germline CDR1 reads MNHEY; CDR2 reads SVGAGI. CDR3 DNA sequence: TGTGCCAGCAGAAAACCGTCGGGTGGGGGCTACACCTTC. This codes for CASRKPSGGGYTF.

This clone was seen repeatedly, ten times or more. The chain is built from TRBV19 and TRBJ2-7, with TRBD2 identical over 9 bases. Trimming removed 6 bases from V and 5 bases from J; junction bases left unmatched: 11. The germline V gene has CDR1 LNHDA and CDR2 SQIVND (reference sequence). This CDR3 has 15 amino acids. The CDR3 loop reads CASRGTGTSINEQYF. CDR3 coding DNA: TGTGCCAGTAGGGGAACCGGGACTAGCATAAACGAGCAGTACTTC.

The CDR3 nucleotides read TGTGCCAGCAGCGTAGGCCAGGGGGACTATGGCTACACCTTC. This encodes CASSVGQGDYGYTF. V is TRBV9 and J is TRBJ1-2, with 7 bases that match TRBD1. J was trimmed by 3 bases and V by 0 bases; bases with no gene match: 2. The CDR3 is made up of 14 amino acids. Per germline, CDR1 SGDLS and CDR2 YYNGEE.

This clone was counted a single time. V is TRBV11-2 and J is TRBJ1-1, with a tentative D call TRBD1 (5 bases). Germline CDR1 SGHAT, CDR2 FQNNGV. The length of the CDR3 is 15 residues. Trimming removed 1 base at V and 5 bases at J, with 14 bases between. The CDR3 DNA reads TGTGCCAGCAGCTTAGGGCCCAGGGTTGGGACTGAAGCTTTCTTT. This sequence encodes CASSLGPRVGTEAFF.

The V and J genes are TRBV7-2 and TRBJ2-2, with D possibly being TRBD1 (5 bases). The CDR3 length is 13 residues. CDR1 and CDR2 from the germline V gene are SGHTA and FQGNSA. Trimming stripped 1 base from V and 7 bases from J, with 7 bases between. The CDR3: CASSLVGDGELFF. The CDR3 DNA follows: TGTGCCAGCAGCTTAGTAGGGGACGGGGAGCTGTTTTTT.

The CDR3 nucleotides are TGTGCCAGCAGCTCTCCGGGCTACGAGCAGTACTTC. It translates to CASSSPGYEQYF. V usage is TRBV9 and J usage is TRBJ2-7; D not resolved. This CDR3 is built from 12 residues. V dropped 4 bases and J dropped 3 bases, with 8 bases sitting between them. Germline values: CDR1 SGDLS, CDR2 YYNGEE.

The rearrangement links TRBV19 to TRBJ2-7; 8 positions agree with TRBD2. The J segment lost 3 bases and the V segment lost 5 bases, leaving 6 bases of the junction unmatched. CDR1 is LNHDA, CDR2 SQIVND, per germline (reference sequence). The CDR3 runs to 14 residues. The CDR3 nucleotides read TGTGCCAGTAGTCCCACTAGCGGACACTACGAGCAGTACTTC. Its translation is CASSPTSGHYEQYF. The whole variable domain, filled in from reference TRBV19 and TRBJ2-7, reads DGGITQSPKYLFRKEGQNVTLSCEQNLNHDAMYWYRQDPGQGLRLIYYSQIVNDFQKGDIAEGYSVSREKKESFPLTVTSAQKNPTAFYLCASSPTSGHYEQYFGPGTRLTVT.

This chain uses TRBV7-9 with TRBJ2-5; 7 bases map to TRBD2. V shed 1 base, J shed 5 bases, and the junction held 4 bases outside the gene matches. CDR1 SEHNR and CDR2 FQNEAQ come from the germline V gene (reference sequence). This CDR3 is 14 amino acids long. This chain's CDR3 is CASSLVEGGETQYF. The CDR3 DNA sequence: TGTGCCAGCAGCTTAGTCGAGGGAGGGGAGACCCAGTACTTC.

The CDR3 loop reads CASSRETGTGFRNEQFF. Written as DNA, the CDR3 is TGCGCCAGCAGCCGAGAAACCGGGACAGGGTTTCGAAATGAGCAGTTCTTC. The chain carries TRBV4-3 and TRBJ2-1; 9 positions match TRBD1. Losses at the gene ends were 4 bases for V and 7 bases for J; bases not matched to a gene: 14. The CDR3 is 17 amino acids. Germline CDR1 and CDR2: LGHNA and YSLEER.

The rearrangement uses TRBV18 and TRBJ2-1; 7 bases fit TRBD1. J gave up 6 bases and V 6 bases, and 5 bases lay outside the gene matches. This CDR3 has 13 residues. The V gene's germline CDR1 is KGHSH and CDR2 LQKENI. The CDR3, as DNA: TGTGCCAGCTCCCAGGACAGGACCAATGAGCAGTTCTTC. It encodes CASSQDRTNEQFF.

CDR3: CASSYLGASVNEKLFF. Written as DNA, the CDR3 is TGTGCCAGCAGTTACCTAGGGGCCAGTGTGAATGAAAAACTGTTTTTT. This chain connects TRBV6-6 to TRBJ1-4; D is possibly TRBD1 (5 bases). Germline values: CDR1 MNHNY, CDR2 SVGAGI (reference sequence). The CDR3 spans 16 residues. Trimming took off 2 bases at V and 5 bases at J, with 15 bases between the two ends.